These T cell receptor beta chains were read from a single sample in a study of lymphopenia after photon versus proton radiotherapy. Method: immunoSEQ multiplex PCR; TCRdb's copy keeps in-frame clones and lacks some. The sample yields 68,000 or so clones, around 90% seen once. Sequencing used peripheral blood, obtained from a patient treated with photon-based radiotherapy. These receptors came from a woman in her 70s with pancreatic cancer. CDR3s include the opening cysteine and the closing phenylalanine or tryptophan. Fields, in order: clone size, V gene, J gene, CDR3 length, D gene, CDR3 protein, CDR3 DNA. D genes are given only for firm matches. Size is stated for part of the rows, as once, few or many counts, or as a class when the clone is expanded.

-	TRBV5-4	TRBJ2-3	13	-	CASSLVGPDTQYF	TGTGCCAGCAGCTTGGTGGGGCCAGATACGCAGTATTTT
-	TRBV7-2	TRBJ1-3	16	-	CASSPTGGANGNTIYF	TGTGCCAGCAGCCCTACCGGGGGGGCCAACGGAAACACCATATATTTT
-	TRBV6-1	TRBJ2-4	14	-	CASNYREDSGIQYF	TGTGCCAGCAACTACAGAGAGGACAGTGGCATTCAGTACTTC
-	TRBV5-6	TRBJ2-7	17	TRBD2	CASSLAPTSGLIYEQYF	TGTGCCAGCAGCTTGGCTCCTACTAGCGGCCTAATCTACGAGCAGTACTTC
-	TRBV28	TRBJ2-2	15	-	CASSTTGANTGELFF	TGTGCCAGCAGTACCACAGGAGCGAACACCGGGGAGCTGTTTTTT
-	TRBV2	TRBJ1-1	13	TRBD1	CASRGGQGSEAFF	TGTGCCAGCAGGGGGGGACAGGGGTCTGAAGCTTTCTTT
once	TRBV19	TRBJ1-2	15	-	CASSPQGRPNYGYTF	TGTGCCAGTAGTCCCCAGGGGAGACCGAACTATGGCTACACCTTC
-	TRBV28	TRBJ2-5	15	TRBD1	CASSWGQAGSETQYF	TGTGCCAGCAGTTGGGGACAGGCGGGTTCGGAGACCCAGTACTTC
-	TRBV9	TRBJ2-3	18	TRBD2	CASSVKQFTSGSTDTQYF	TGTGCCAGCAGCGTTAAACAGTTTACTAGCGGAAGCACAGATACGCAGTATTTT
-	TRBV28	TRBJ1-2	14	-	CASSLKIGAYGYTF	TGTGCCAGCAGTTTAAAGATAGGGGCGTATGGCTACACCTTC
-	TRBV11-2	TRBJ2-3	15	-	CASSRAGARTDTQYF	TGTGCCAGCAGCCGGGCGGGGGCTCGCACAGATACGCAGTATTTT
-	TRBV29-1	TRBJ2-3	13	-	CSVRLPLTDTQYF	TGCAGCGTTCGACTTCCGCTCACAGATACGCAGTATTTT
few	TRBV10-3	TRBJ2-7	13	-	CAISQGQVYEQYF	TGTGCCATCAGCCAAGGGCAGGTCTACGAGCAGTACTTC
-	TRBV5-4	TRBJ2-5	14	TRBD2	CASSFGTTQETQYF	TGTGCCAGCAGCTTCGGGACTACCCAAGAGACCCAGTACTTC
-	TRBV15	TRBJ1-2	13	TRBD1	CATSETGGDGYTF	TGTGCCACCAGCGAAACAGGGGGCGATGGCTACACCTTC
-	TRBV7-2	TRBJ2-7	17	TRBD2	CASSLDGTSGRLYEQYF	TGTGCCAGCAGCTTAGACGGGACTAGCGGGAGACTGTACGAGCAGTACTTC
-	TRBV28	TRBJ2-5	12	-	CASSSAQETQYF	TGTGCCAGCAGTTCCGCCCAAGAGACCCAGTACTTC
-	TRBV7-2	TRBJ2-1	12	-	CASSLADKPGFF	TGTGCCAGCAGCTTAGCGGACAAGCCCGGGTTCTTC
-	TRBV7-9	TRBJ2-2	17	-	CASSLDRQPLGTGELFF	TGTGCCAGCAGCTTAGATAGGCAGCCCCTGGGAACCGGGGAGCTGTTTTTT
-	TRBV7-3	TRBJ2-2	14	-	CASSPGPLGGELFF	TGTGCCAGCAGCCCGGGGCCCCTTGGCGGGGAGCTGTTTTTT
-	TRBV7-9	TRBJ2-3	13	-	CASSTGHTDTQYF	TGTGCCAGCAGCACAGGGCACACAGATACGCAGTATTTT
once	TRBV6-6	TRBJ2-1	16	TRBD2	CASSQPREVLQNEQFF	TGTGCCAGCAGCCAACCCCGGGAGGTTCTTCAAAATGAGCAGTTCTTC
-	TRBV5-1	TRBJ2-5	15	-	CASSLQGGTQETQYF	TGCGCCAGCAGCTTGCAGGGAGGAACACAAGAGACCCAGTACTTC
-	TRBV2	TRBJ2-1	12	-	CASSGPHNEQFF	TGTGCCAGCAGTGGTCCGCACAATGAGCAGTTCTTC
-	TRBV12-5	TRBJ1-5	15	TRBD1	CASGQQGASNQPQHF	TGTGCTAGTGGTCAACAGGGGGCAAGCAATCAGCCCCAGCATTTT
-	TRBV15	TRBJ2-1	13	-	CATSRNLQGSQFF	TGTGCCACCAGCCGGAACCTTCAGGGTTCGCAGTTCTTC
-	TRBV9	TRBJ2-5	16	-	CASSVKDGTFQETQYF	TGTGCCAGCAGCGTAAAGGACGGGACGTTCCAAGAGACCCAGTACTTC
few	TRBV28	TRBJ1-4	13	-	CASSSFTHKKLFF	TGTGCCAGCAGTTCCTTTACTCATAAAAAACTGTTTTTT
-	TRBV9	TRBJ2-1	13	TRBD2	CASSAGGPGEQFF	TGTGCCAGCAGCGCGGGAGGGCCGGGTGAGCAGTTCTTC
-	TRBV7-9	TRBJ2-5	14	TRBD1	CASSQRTGGETQYF	TGTGCCAGCAGCCAGAGGACAGGGGGCGAGACCCAGTACTTC
once	TRBV5-4	TRBJ1-4	14	-	CASSSGGKYQKLFF	TGTGCCAGCAGCTCGGGAGGGAAATACCAAAAACTGTTTTTT
-	TRBV10-3	TRBJ2-5	12	-	CAISAASETQYF	TGTGCCATCAGTGCAGCGTCAGAGACCCAGTACTTC
-	TRBV4-2	TRBJ1-4	15	TRBD1	CASSQDGTGNEKLFF	TGTGCCAGCAGCCAAGACGGGACAGGGAATGAAAAACTGTTTTTT
-	TRBV27	TRBJ1-4	17	-	CASSLSPGDPTNEKLFF	TGTGCCAGCAGTTTATCGCCGGGGGACCCAACTAATGAAAAACTGTTTTTT
-	TRBV7-2	TRBJ1-5	13	-	CASRHPDGQPQHF	TGTGCCAGCAGGCATCCCGATGGCCAGCCCCAGCATTTT
few	TRBV5-5	TRBJ1-2	15	-	CASSLVSDSPYGYTF	TGTGCCAGCAGCTTGGTGTCCGATTCACCTTATGGCTACACCTTC
-	TRBV5-6	TRBJ2-2	16	TRBD2	CASSWGLAGVTGELFF	TGTGCCAGCAGCTGGGGGCTAGCGGGAGTAACCGGGGAGCTGTTTTTT
-	TRBV27	TRBJ2-3	12	-	CASGPSENTQYF	TGTGCCAGCGGACCCTCTGAGAATACGCAGTATTTT
-	TRBV29-1	TRBJ2-7	12	-	CSVVRGAYEQYF	TGCAGCGTTGTCAGGGGGGCCTACGAGCAGTACTTC
few	TRBV7-2	TRBJ2-1	15	TRBD2	CASSRGLAGDNEQFF	TGTGCCAGCAGTCGGGGACTAGCGGGAGACAATGAGCAGTTCTTC
-	TRBV6-4	TRBJ1-1	15	TRBD1	CASSVGQQMNTEAFF	TGTGCCAGCAGTGTGGGACAGCAAATGAACACTGAAGCTTTCTTT